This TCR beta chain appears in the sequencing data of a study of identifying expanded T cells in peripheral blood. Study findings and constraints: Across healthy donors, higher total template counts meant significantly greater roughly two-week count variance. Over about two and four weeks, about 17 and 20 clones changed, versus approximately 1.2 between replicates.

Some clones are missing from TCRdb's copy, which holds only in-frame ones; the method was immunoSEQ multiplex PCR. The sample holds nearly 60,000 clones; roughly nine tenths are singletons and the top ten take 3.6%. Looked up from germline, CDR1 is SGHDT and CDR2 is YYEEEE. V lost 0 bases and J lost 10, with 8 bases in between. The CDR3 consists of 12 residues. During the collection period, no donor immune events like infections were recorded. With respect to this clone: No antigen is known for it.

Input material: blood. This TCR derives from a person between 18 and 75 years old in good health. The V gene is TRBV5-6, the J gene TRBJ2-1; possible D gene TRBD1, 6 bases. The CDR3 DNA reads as TGTGCCAGCAGCTTGGGACAGGCAGAGCAGTTCTTC. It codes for CASSLGQAEQFF.